This T cell receptor beta chain was documented in a study of prognosis after radiotherapy for stage I lung cancer listed by TCRdb under 2021. In terms of the full investigation: Between April 2018 and January 2019, around 19 stage I NSCLC patients were enrolled in Nanjing, China. All patients were regarded as medically inoperable, because of comorbidities in 11 to 12 patients and refusal of surgery in six or seven patients. Squamous cell carcinoma histology was identified in about 7 patients, and adenocarcinoma histology was identified in more than ten patients. Fourteen of the patients were found to have newly diagnosed primary stage I lung tumors, and a few were living with oligometastatic NSCLC after surgical resection of the primary tumor. Concurrent therapy was not administered to any patient alongside SBRT. About 20% of the 19 patients developed distant metastases after SBRT, at a median of around 7 months; the other 15 showed no significant progression. The study profiled peripheral blood TCR beta repertoires from stage I NSCLC patients before and after stereotactic body radiotherapy and related them to distant failure. The cohort was made up of 10 to 15 men and roughly six women, with a median age of around 74 years and an age range of about 50 to 84 years. SBRT was given in 3 to 5 fractions with a biologically effective dose of at least 100 Gy, using image-guided IMRT or VMAT. For each of the approximately 19 patients, one blood sample was taken before SBRT and one after, so the study sequenced approximately 38 samples in total.

The full study reports these points: After SBRT, the count of unique TCR clones dropped from a median of roughly 9,400 beforehand to more than 6,000 afterward (Wilcoxon paired P=0.011). No determination of tumor specificity was made for expanded TCR clones. The small cohort and short follow-up limited the study, so independent validation of the findings is needed. None of the reported P values were adjusted for multiple comparisons. Post-SBRT Shannon entropy and its change from baseline were lower in patients who developed distant metastases; baseline Shannon entropy was not associated with metastases. TRBV and TRBJ usage frequencies reportedly differed by metastasis status, in two V genes at baseline and in fewer than 10 V and two J genes after SBRT.

Two rounds of multiplex PCR were performed to amplify the TCR beta CDR3 region from genomic DNA. The first PCR round used primers specific to each TRBV and TRBJ gene, and the primer sequences were filed in Chinese patent CN105087789A. The second PCR round used universal primers. The Roche High Pure PCR Template Preparation Kit was used to extract genomic DNA from frozen PBMCs. The libraries underwent paired-end sequencing with 151 bp reads on an Illumina HiSeq 3000. Per the authors' processing: Raw reads lacking the multiplex PCR primer sequences were removed with CutAdapt. Using PEAR, the high-quality paired reads were merged into contigs. By aligning each contig to reference sequences, MiXCR assigned the TRB V, D and J gene segments to that contig. CDR3 sequences were clustered by base quality and sequence similarity to remove sequencing errors. Diversity was calculated as Shannon entropy divided by the natural log of the number of productive TCR sequences. Clonality was defined as one minus Shannon entropy divided by the natural log of the number of unique clonotypes. Using the Youden index from ROC curves, the researchers picked the repertoire-metric cut-offs for progression-free survival, and all analyses were carried out in R 3.5.3. TCRdb's own reprocessing of the public reads used fastp at Q25 and MiXCR and kept productive beta chains. Every entry covers one CDR3 protein and lists the most common genes and DNA from its rows. The V and J calls come from TCRdb's annotation, not from the publication. This sample gives 11,000 to 15,000 distinct CDR3 sequences in total; roughly 38% of them show up just once. 41% of the sample is taken by the ten largest.

This clonotype was recorded many times. Its antigen is currently not known. The input lacks base qualities; no much larger clone sits a single base away. All patients had node-negative disease on CT and PET/CT, and none had a history of other malignancies or prior chemotherapy or radiotherapy. At each of two time points, roughly 6.5 milliliters of peripheral venous blood were collected in EDTA tubes. PBMCs were isolated by Ficoll-Paque Plus density-gradient centrifugation. Right after collection, samples were kept at -80 degrees C until analysis. Deletion took 9 bases off V and 1 base off J, with a span of 9 bases between the germline ends. Per the germline V gene, SNHLY is the CDR1 and FYNNEI is the CDR2. Inclusive of the bounding cysteine and phenylalanine, the CDR3 is 13 residues long. Only the CDR3 DNA stays, 39 bases, in frame from base 1.

This chain joins TRBV2 to TRBJ2-2; the D gene is perhaps TRBD1 or TRBD2, each of them matching over 6 bases. The sequence was obtained from a donor aged 50 or older with non-small cell lung cancer. Sequences were derived from PBMCs, sampled before or after stereotactic body radiation therapy (not recorded which). The CDR3 is CASAGQNTGELFF. The DNA sequence follows: TGTGCCAGTGCGGGACAGAACACCGGGGAGCTGTTTTTT.